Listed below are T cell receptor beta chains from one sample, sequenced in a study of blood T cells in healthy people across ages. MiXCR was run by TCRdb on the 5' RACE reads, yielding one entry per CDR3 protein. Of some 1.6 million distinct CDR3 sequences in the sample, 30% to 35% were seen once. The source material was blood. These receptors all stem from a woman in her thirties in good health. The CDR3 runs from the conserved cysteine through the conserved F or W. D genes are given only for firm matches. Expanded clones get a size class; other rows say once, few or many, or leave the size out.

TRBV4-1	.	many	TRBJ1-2	CASSPRINYGYTF	TGCGCCAGCAGCCCGCGGATTAACTATGGCTACACCTTC
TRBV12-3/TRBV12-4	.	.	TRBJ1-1	CASSFSPTGGTEAFF	TGTGCCAGCAGTTTTTCCCCCACAGGTGGCACTGAAGCTTTCTTT
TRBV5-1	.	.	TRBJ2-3	CASTHREAGSTDTQYF	TGCGCCAGCACCCACCGAGAGGCCGGGAGCACAGATACGCAGTATTTT
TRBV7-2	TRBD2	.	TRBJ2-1	CASSTPGTSYNEQFF	TGTGCCAGCAGCACCCCCGGGACTAGCTACAATGAGCAGTTCTTC
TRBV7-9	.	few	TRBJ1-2	CASSLAPAGLGSYTF	TGTGCCAGCAGCTTAGCCCCGGCGGGTTTGGGGAGCTACACCTTC
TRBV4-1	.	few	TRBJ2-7	CASSQVGGGGFSYEQYF	TGCGCCAGCAGCCAAGTGGGGGGAGGGGGCTTTTCCTACGAGCAGTACTTC
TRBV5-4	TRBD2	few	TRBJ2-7	CASSEGLAGDEQYF	TGTGCCAGCAGCGAAGGACTAGCGGGAGACGAGCAGTACTTC
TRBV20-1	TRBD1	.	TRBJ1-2	CSAFTYTGGNYGYTF	TGCAGTGCTTTCACCTACACAGGGGGCAACTATGGCTACACCTTC
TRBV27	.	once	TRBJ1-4	CASSLFGGSANEKLFF	TGTGCCAGCAGTTTATTTGGGGGGTCTGCTAATGAAAAACTGTTTTTT
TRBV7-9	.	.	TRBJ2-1	CASSLGPQGGYYNEQFF	TGTGCCAGCAGCTTAGGCCCTCAGGGTGGCTACTACAATGAGCAGTTCTTC
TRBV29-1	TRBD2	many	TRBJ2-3	CSASPSGNTDTQYF	TGCAGCGCGAGTCCTAGCGGAAACACAGATACGCAGTATTTT
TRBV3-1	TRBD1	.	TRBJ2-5	CASSRRTGGKTQYF	TGTGCCAGCAGTCGTAGGACAGGGGGAAAGACCCAGTACTTC
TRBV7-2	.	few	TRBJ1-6	CASSLARRPSPLHF	TGTGCCAGCAGCTTAGCGCGGAGACCCTCACCCCTCCACTTT
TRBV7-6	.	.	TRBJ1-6	CASSQTPETPSPLHF	TGTGCCAGCAGCCAAACTCCGGAGACTCCGTCACCCCTCCACTTT
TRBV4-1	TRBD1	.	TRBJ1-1	CASSSSQGARSTEAFF	TGCGCCAGCAGCTCCTCTCAGGGGGCGCGAAGTACTGAAGCTTTCTTT
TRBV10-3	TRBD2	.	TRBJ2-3	CAITRTSGASTDTQYF	TGTGCCATCACCCGGACTAGCGGGGCTAGCACAGATACGCAGTATTTT